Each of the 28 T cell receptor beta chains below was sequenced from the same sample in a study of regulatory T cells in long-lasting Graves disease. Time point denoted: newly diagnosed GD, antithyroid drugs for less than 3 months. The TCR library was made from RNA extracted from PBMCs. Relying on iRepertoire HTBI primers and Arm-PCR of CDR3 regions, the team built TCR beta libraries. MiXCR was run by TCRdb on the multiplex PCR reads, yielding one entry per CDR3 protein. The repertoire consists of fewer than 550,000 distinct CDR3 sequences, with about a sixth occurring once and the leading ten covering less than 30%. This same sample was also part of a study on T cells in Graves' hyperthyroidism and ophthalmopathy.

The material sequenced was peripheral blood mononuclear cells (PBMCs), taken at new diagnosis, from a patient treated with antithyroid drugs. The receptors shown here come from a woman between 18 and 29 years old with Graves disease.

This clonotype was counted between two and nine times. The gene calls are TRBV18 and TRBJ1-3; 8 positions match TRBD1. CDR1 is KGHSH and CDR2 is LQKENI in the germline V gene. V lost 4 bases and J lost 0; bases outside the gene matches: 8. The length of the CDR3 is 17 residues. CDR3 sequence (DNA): TGTGCCAGCTCACAGGGACAGGCGATCGGCTCTGGAAACACCATATATTTT. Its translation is CASSQGQAIGSGNTIYF.

The CDR3 spells CASSFEQGSDTQYF. DNA of the CDR3: TGTGCCAGCAGCTTTGAACAGGGCTCAGATACGCAGTATTTT. The chain employs TRBV7-3 and TRBJ2-3, with D possibly being TRBD1 (6 bases). The V gene lost 3 bases and the J gene lost 4 bases, with 11 bases spanning the gap. The length of the CDR3 is 14 residues. CDR1 SGHTA and CDR2 FQGTGA come from the germline V gene.

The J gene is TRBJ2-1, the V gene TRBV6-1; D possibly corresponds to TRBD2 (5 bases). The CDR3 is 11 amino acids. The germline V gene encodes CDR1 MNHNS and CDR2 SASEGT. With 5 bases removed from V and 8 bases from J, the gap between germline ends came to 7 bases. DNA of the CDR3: TGTGCCAGCAGTAACGGGGATGAGCAGTTCTTC. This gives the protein CASSNGDEQFF.

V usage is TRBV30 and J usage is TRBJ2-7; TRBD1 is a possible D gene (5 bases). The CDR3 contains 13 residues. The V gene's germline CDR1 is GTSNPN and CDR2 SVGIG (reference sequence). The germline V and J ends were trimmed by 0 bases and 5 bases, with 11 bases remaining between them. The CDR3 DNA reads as TGTGCCTGGAGTGTACTTCAGGGAAACGAGCAGTACTTC. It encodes CAWSVLQGNEQYF. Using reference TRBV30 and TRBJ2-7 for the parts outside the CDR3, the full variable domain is SQTIHQWPATLVQPVGSPLSLECTVEGTSNPNLYWYRQAAGRGLQLLFYSVGIGQISSEVPQNLSASRPQDRQFILSSKKLLLSDSGFYLCAWSVLQGNEQYFGPGTRLTVT.

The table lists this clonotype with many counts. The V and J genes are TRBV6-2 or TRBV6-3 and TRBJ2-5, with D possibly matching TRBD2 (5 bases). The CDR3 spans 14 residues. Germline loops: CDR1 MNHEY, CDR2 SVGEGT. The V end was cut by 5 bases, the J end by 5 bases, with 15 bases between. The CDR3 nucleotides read TGTGCCAGCAGTACGGGGTCCTCGACGGAGACCCAGTACTTC. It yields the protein CASSTGSSTETQYF.

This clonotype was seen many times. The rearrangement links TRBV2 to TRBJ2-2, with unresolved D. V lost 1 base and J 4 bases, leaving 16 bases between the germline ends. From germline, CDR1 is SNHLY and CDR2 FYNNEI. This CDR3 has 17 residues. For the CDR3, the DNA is TGTGCCAGCAGTGAAGAATTTGTGGCAGCATCCACCGGGGAGCTGTTTTTT. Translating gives CASSEEFVAASTGELFF.

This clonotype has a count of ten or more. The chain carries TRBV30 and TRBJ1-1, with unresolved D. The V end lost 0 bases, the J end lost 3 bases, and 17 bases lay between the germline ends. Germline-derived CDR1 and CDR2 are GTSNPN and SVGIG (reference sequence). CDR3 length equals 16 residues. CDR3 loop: CAWSVVQGLLDTEAFF. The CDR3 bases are TGTGCCTGGAGTGTAGTTCAAGGTTTACTCGACACTGAAGCTTTCTTT.

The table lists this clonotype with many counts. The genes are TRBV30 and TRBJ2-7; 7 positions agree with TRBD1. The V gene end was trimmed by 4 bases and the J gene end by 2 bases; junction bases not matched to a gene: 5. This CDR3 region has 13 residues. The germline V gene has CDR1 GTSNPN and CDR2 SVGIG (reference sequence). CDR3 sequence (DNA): TGTGCCTGGATTAATGACAGGGCCTACGAGCAGTACTTC. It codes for CAWINDRAYEQYF.

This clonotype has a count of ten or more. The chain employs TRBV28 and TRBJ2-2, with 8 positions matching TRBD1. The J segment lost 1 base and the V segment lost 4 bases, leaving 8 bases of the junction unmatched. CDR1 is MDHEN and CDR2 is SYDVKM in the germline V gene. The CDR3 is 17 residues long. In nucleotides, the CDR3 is TGTGCCAGCAGTTCCTTCTCCGGGACAGGGAACACCGGGGAGCTGTTTTTT. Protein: CASSSFSGTGNTGELFF. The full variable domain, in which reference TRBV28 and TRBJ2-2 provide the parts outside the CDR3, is DVKVTQSSRYLVKRTGEKVFLECVQDMDHENMFWYRQDPGLGLRLIYFSYDVKMKEKGDIPEGYSVSREKKERFSLILESASTNQTSMYLCASSSFSGTGNTGELFFGEGSRLTVL.

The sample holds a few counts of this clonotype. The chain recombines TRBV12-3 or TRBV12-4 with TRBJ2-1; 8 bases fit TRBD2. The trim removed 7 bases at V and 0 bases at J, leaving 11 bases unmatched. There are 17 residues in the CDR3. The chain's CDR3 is CASNYQLLAASYNEQFF. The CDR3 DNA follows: TGTGCCAGCAACTACCAGCTACTAGCGGCCTCCTACAATGAGCAGTTCTTC.

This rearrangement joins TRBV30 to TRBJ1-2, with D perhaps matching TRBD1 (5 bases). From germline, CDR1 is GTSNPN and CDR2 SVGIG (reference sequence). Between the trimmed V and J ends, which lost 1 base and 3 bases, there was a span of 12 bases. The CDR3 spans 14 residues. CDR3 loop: CAWSGQPPDYGYTF. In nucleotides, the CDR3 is TGTGCCTGGAGTGGACAGCCCCCAGACTATGGCTACACCTTC.

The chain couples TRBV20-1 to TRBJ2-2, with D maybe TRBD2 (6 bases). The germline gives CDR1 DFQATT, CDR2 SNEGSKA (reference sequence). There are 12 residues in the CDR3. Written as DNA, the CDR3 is TGCTGCGGGACTCCCGTCACCGGGGAGCTGTTTTTT. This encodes CCGTPVTGELFF.

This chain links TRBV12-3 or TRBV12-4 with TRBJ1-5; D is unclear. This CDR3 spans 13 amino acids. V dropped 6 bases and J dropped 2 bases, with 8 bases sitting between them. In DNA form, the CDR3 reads TGTGCCAGCAGATCAAGCGGCAATCAGCCCCAGCATTTT. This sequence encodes CASRSSGNQPQHF.

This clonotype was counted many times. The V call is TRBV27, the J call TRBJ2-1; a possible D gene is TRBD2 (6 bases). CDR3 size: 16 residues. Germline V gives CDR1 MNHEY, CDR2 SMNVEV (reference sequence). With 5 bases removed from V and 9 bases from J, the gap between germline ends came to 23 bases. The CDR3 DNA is TGTGCCAGCAGTCCCATAGACCTGCGGGACGACACTGAGCAGTTCTTC. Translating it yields CASSPIDLRDDTEQFF.

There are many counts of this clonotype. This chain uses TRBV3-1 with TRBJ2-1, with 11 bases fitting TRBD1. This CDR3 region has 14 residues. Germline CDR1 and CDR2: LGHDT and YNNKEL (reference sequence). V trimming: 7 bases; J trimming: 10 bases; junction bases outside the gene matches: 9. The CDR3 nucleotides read TGTGCCAGCACCCCGGGACAGGGGGTAAAAGAGCAGTTCTTC. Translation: CASTPGQGVKEQFF.

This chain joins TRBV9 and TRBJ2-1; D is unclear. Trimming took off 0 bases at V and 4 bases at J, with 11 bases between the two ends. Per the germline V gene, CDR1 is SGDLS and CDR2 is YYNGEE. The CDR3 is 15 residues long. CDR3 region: CASSVVGMGYNEQFF. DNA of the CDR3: TGTGCCAGCAGCGTAGTTGGGATGGGATACAATGAGCAGTTCTTC.

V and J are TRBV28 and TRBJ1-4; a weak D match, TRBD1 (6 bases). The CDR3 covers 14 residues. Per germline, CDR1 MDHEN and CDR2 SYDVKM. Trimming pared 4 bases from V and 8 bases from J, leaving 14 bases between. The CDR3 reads CASSSGALEEKLFF. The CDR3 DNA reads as TGTGCCAGCAGTTCGGGGGCGCTAGAGGAAAAACTGTTTTTT.

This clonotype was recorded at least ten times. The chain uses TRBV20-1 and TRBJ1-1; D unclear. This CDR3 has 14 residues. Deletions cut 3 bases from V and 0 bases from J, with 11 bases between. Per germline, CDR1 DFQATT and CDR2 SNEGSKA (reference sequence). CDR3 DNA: TGCAGTGCTAGCCCCCCAGACATGAACACTGAAGCTTTCTTT. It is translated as CSASPPDMNTEAFF.

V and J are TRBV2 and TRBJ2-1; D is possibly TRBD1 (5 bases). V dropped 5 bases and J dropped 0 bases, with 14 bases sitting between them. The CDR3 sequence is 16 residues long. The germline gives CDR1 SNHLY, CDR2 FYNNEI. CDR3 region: CASSLTEPSSYNEQFF. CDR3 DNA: TGTGCCAGCAGTTTGACAGAACCCAGCTCCTACAATGAGCAGTTCTTC. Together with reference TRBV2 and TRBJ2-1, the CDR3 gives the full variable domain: EPEVTQTPSHQVTQMGQEVILRCVPISNHLYFYWYRQILGQKVEFLVSFYNNEISEKSEIFDDQFSVERPDGSNFTLKIRSTKLEDSAMYFCASSLTEPSSYNEQFFGPGTRLTVL.

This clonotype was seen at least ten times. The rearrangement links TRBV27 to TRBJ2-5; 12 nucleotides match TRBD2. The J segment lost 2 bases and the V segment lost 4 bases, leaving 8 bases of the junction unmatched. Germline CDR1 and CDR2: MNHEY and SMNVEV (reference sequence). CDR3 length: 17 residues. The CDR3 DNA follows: TGTGCCAGCAGTTCCCTTCCCGGGACTAGCGGGCAAGAGACCCAGTACTTC. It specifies CASSSLPGTSGQETQYF.

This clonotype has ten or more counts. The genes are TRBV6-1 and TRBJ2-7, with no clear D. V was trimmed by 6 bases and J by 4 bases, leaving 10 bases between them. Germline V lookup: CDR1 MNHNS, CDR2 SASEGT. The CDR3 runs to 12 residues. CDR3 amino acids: CASRKDGYEQYF. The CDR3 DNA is TGTGCCAGCAGGAAAGACGGTTACGAGCAGTACTTC.

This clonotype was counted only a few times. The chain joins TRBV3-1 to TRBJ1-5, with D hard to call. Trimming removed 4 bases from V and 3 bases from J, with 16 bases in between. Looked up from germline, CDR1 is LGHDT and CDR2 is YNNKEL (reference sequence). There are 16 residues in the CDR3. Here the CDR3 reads CASSPMKIIPNQPQHF. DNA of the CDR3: TGTGCCAGCAGCCCGATGAAGATCATTCCCAATCAGCCCCAGCATTTT.

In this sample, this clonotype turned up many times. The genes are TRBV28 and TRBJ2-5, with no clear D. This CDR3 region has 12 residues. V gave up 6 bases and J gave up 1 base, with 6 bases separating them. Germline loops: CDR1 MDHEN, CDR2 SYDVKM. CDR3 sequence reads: CASRPLQETQYF. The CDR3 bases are TGTGCCAGCAGACCGCTCCAAGAGACCCAGTACTTC.

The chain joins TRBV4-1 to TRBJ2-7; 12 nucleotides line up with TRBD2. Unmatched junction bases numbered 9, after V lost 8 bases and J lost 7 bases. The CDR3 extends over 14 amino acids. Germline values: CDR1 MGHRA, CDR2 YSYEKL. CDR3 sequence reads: CASRRLAGEYEQYF. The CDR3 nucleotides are TGCGCCAGCCGAAGACTAGCGGGAGAATATGAGCAGTACTTC.

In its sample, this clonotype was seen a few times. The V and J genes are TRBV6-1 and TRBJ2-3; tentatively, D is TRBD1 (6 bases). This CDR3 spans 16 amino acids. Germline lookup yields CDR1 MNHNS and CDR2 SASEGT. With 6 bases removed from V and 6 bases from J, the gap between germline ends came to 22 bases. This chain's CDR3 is CASRTLSGVPRDTQYF. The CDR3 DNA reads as TGTGCCAGCAGAACCCTGTCAGGGGTCCCACGGGATACGCAGTATTTT.

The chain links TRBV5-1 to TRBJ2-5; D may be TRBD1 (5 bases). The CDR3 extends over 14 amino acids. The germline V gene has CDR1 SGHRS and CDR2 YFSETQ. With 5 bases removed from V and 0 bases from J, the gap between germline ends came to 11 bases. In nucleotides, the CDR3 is TGCGCCAGCAGTCCGGTGACAGACCAAGAGACCCAGTACTTC. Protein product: CASSPVTDQETQYF. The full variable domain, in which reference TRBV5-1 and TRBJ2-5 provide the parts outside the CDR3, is KAGVTQTPRYLIKTRGQQVTLSCSPISGHRSVSWYQQTPGQGLQFLFEYFSETQRNKGNFPGRFSGRQFSNSRSEMNVSTLELGDSALYLCASSPVTDQETQYFGPGTRLLVL.

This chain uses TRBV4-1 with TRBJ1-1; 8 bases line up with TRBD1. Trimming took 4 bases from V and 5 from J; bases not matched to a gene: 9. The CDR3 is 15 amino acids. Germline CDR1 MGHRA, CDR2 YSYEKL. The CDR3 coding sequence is TGCGCCAGCAGCCCCCAGGGACAGGAAAAGACTGAAGCTTTCTTT. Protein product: CASSPQGQEKTEAFF.

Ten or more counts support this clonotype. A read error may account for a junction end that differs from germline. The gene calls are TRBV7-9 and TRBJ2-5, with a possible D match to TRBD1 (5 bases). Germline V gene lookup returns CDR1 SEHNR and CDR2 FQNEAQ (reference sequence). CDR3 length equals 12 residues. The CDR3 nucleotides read TGTGCCAACAGCTTAGCAGGGGAGACCCAGTACTTC. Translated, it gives CANSLAGETQYF. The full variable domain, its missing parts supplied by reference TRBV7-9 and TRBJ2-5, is DTGVSQNPRHKITKRGQNVTFRCDPISEHNRLYWYRQTLGQGPEFLTYFQNEAQLEKSRLLSDRFSAERPKGSFSTLEIQRTEQGDSAMYLCANSLAGETQYFGPGTRLLVL.